This TCR beta chain derives from a study of control samples from healthy donors and cancer patients. This table comes from immunoSEQ multiplex PCR, and its TCRdb copy is limited to in-frame clones, with some not included. The repertoire holds 35,000 to 50,000 clones, 80% to 90% seen once, with roughly 10% in the top ten. The V and J ends lost 2 bases and 2 bases, in that order; junction bases with no gene match: 10. This CDR3 contains 18 residues. In germline, CDR1 is LNHDA, CDR2 SQIVND (reference sequence). Sequences were obtained from PBMCs. The V and J genes are TRBV19 and TRBJ2-7; 12 nucleotides align to TRBD2. The receptor was derived from a woman aged 55-69 years with lung cancer. CDR3 sequence (DNA): TGTGCCAGTAGTATATCGGGACTAGCGGGCGAAATTACCTACGAGCAGTACTTC. Translated, it gives CASSISGLAGEITYEQYF.